This T cell receptor (beta chain) was recorded in a study of T-cell memory formation after mild COVID-19. TCRdb independently ran MiXCR on the 5' RACE reads; one entry per CDR3 protein. The sample holds 200,000 or so distinct CDR3 sequences, around 15% seen once. This clonotype has at least ten counts. Germline loops: CDR1 SGHRS, CDR2 YFSETQ. V gave up 1 base and J gave up 4 bases, with 15 bases separating them. The CDR3 runs to 16 residues. The clonotype was recovered from an adult woman who had mild COVID-19 (a few samples of this study predate the infection). Cell type and time point are not known. The material sequenced was PBMCs or a T cell subset sorted from them (not recorded which). The chain employs TRBV5-1 and TRBJ2-1, with D perhaps being TRBD1 or TRBD2 (5 bases each). The CDR3 nucleotides read TGCGCCAGCAGCTTGTCACCGGGGCGCTCTTACAATGAGCAGTTCTTC. Its protein is CASSLSPGRSYNEQFF.